These T cell receptor beta chains were read from a single sample in a study of CXCR3-negative and CXCR3-positive naive CD8 T cells. TCRdb reprocessed the 5' RACE reads; each CDR3 protein has one entry and no DNA is given. The listing contains 150,000 or so distinct CDR3 sequences. What was sequenced was naive CXCR3+ CD8+ T cells from blood. All receptors derive from a human donor in good health. Some clones in this sample may be carry-over from other donors' samples. CDR3s include the opening cysteine and the closing phenylalanine or tryptophan.

j_call	v_call	cdr3_aa
TRBJ2-1	TRBV13	CASSSFGGSYNEQFF
TRBJ2-3	TRBV7-9	CASSLTADTQYF
TRBJ2-1	TRBV7-9	CASSLGPGQGNEQFF
TRBJ2-2	TRBV27	CASSPGTSNTGELFF
TRBJ2-7	TRBV28	CASGGSGTSGPYEQYF
TRBJ1-2	TRBV30	CARGQDSSYGYTF
TRBJ2-7	TRBV5-1	CASSLSPETFSYEQYF
TRBJ2-3	TRBV5-8	CASSYWTSGGLDTDTQYF
TRBJ1-5	TRBV5-1	CASSLTTGQPQHF
TRBJ2-3	TRBV7-9	CASSSSGQGADTQYF
TRBJ2-1	TRBV20-1	CSARDLTTVYNEQFF
TRBJ2-1	TRBV18	CASSSASGDEQFF
TRBJ2-4	TRBV14	CASSQWTGDAKNIQYF
TRBJ1-1	TRBV5-6	CASSLGGSGTEAFF
TRBJ1-4	TRBV28	CASIATDNLLREKLFF
TRBJ2-1	TRBV6-5	CASSYSTDAYNEQFF
TRBJ2-7	TRBV29-1	CSVEGFAGGSYEQYF
TRBJ2-1	TRBV7-9	CASSPGSGDYYNEQFF
TRBJ1-1	TRBV25-1	CASSDGPEAFF
TRBJ2-5	TRBV7-7	CASSFDRQETQYF
TRBJ1-1	TRBV28	CASSPDRMDEAFF
TRBJ2-2	TRBV4-3	CASSPDLAGVYTGELFF
TRBJ1-1	TRBV5-1	CTSSSEGWYTEAFF
TRBJ2-7	TRBV4-3	CASSQETDIAYEQYF
TRBJ1-2	TRBV7-9	CASSHRTELVLPF
TRBJ2-1	TRBV2	CASRGVYYGGNEQFF
TRBJ1-2	TRBV7-8	CASSLDGAGGAAGYTF
TRBJ2-5	TRBV13	CASSYLTDQETQYF
TRBJ2-3	TRBV14	CASSQAYYSPTDTQYF
TRBJ1-1	TRBV10-3	CAISVDRANTEAFF
TRBJ2-7	TRBV6-2/TRBV6-3	CASSRLAGAYEQYF
TRBJ2-3	TRBV28	CASSFGFGTDTQYF
TRBJ1-2	TRBV28	CASSGRGVGYTF
TRBJ1-5	TRBV4-2	CASSQNLAGAQPQHF
TRBJ1-5	TRBV16	CASSPVAGGNGNQPQHF
TRBJ1-5	TRBV28	CASSGPGAGGNQPQHF
TRBJ1-1	TRBV5-1	CASSLGTGPEAFF
TRBJ2-5	TRBV28	CASSFVGAQETQYF
TRBJ2-1	TRBV19	CASSFVMEGEQFF
TRBJ2-3	TRBV7-9	CASSPVAGGKDTQYF
TRBJ2-3	TRBV6-5	CASSKGLAGDTQYF
TRBJ2-5	TRBV28	CASSRSSGQTQYF
TRBJ2-7	TRBV27	CASSSLPGQATRYYEQYF
TRBJ2-2	TRBV28	CASSSFNLAGELFF
TRBJ2-7	TRBV5-1	CTSSLVGQPYEQYF
TRBJ2-5	TRBV6-5	CASSGGPETQYF
TRBJ2-1	TRBV6-2/TRBV6-3	CASSQSGTTYNEQFF
TRBJ1-1	TRBV25-1	CASSAESGFEAFF
TRBJ1-2	TRBV9	CASRGDMTERRNYGYTF
TRBJ2-2	TRBV14	CVSSQDREWTGELFF
TRBJ1-2	TRBV2	CASIIDRGLNYGYTF
TRBJ2-1	TRBV6-1	CASSEGYPANEQFF
TRBJ2-2	TRBV27	CASSHLGAGELFF
TRBJ2-7	TRBV10-3	CAISDSSGSSREQYF